Shown below are 31 T cell receptor beta chains from a single sample sequenced in a study of T cells in Graves' hyperthyroidism and ophthalmopathy. Amplification yielded TCR beta CDR3 regions, with RNA transcripts as the source. TCR CDR3 regions were first amplified by RT-PCR with HTBI primers. TCRdb independently ran MiXCR on the multiplex PCR reads; one entry per CDR3 protein. The repertoire includes a few hundred thousand distinct CDR3 sequences, 18% of them detected once, and less than 20% sits in the top ten. The sequenced sample was blood. The receptors come from a woman aged 40 to 55 with Graves' ophthalmopathy.

Many counts were recorded for this clonotype. The V gene is TRBV19, the J gene TRBJ2-7; D is unresolved. V dropped 2 bases and J dropped 3 bases, with 8 bases sitting between them. Germline CDR1 LNHDA, CDR2 SQIVND (reference sequence). The CDR3 totals 13 residues. The CDR3 reads CASSINYDYEQYF. CDR3 sequence (DNA): TGTGCCAGTAGTATAAACTACGACTACGAGCAGTACTTC.

This clonotype has ten or more counts. This chain joins TRBV12-3 or TRBV12-4 and TRBJ2-7, with a weak D call TRBD2 (6 bases). The CDR3 has 17 residues. V was shortened by 2 bases and J by 2 bases, with 19 bases between the two germline ends. CDR3 DNA: TGTGCCAGCAGTTTACAGTCCTGGGGTAGCGGAACCTACGAGCAGTACTTC. This translates into CASSLQSWGSGTYEQYF.

This clonotype was counted many times. V is TRBV20-1 and J is TRBJ2-7; D is ambiguous. Per the germline V gene, CDR1 is DFQATT and CDR2 is SNEGSKA (reference sequence). Trimming shortened V by 0 bases and J by 0 bases, and 15 bases separated the two germline ends. The CDR3 spans 16 residues. The CDR3, as DNA: TGCAGTGCTAGAGATTTTGAAGGCGGTCCCTCCTACGAGCAGTACTTC. Amino acid sequence: CSARDFEGGPSYEQYF.

This rearrangement joins TRBV2 to TRBJ2-7; 8 bases line up with TRBD2. CDR1 SNHLY and CDR2 FYNNEI come from the germline V gene. The CDR3 spans 14 residues. V was clipped by 4 bases and J by 7 bases; unmatched bases: 9. DNA of the CDR3: TGTGCCAGCAGTGGAGCGGGAGCCCGGTGGGAGCAGTACTTC. It codes for CASSGAGARWEQYF.

V and J are TRBV4-3 and TRBJ1-2; D gene uncertain. The CDR3 loop spans 14 amino acids. Trimming left V 0 bases short and J 4 bases short, with 9 bases between. Germline V CDR1 and CDR2: LGHNA, YSLEER. The CDR3 reads CASSQELVFYGYTF. The DNA of the CDR3 is TGCGCCAGCAGCCAAGAGTTGGTTTTCTATGGCTACACCTTC.

The J gene is TRBJ2-7, the V gene TRBV11-2; the D call may be TRBD1 or TRBD2 (5 bases each). Between the trimmed V and J ends, which lost 2 bases and 3 bases, there was a span of 20 bases. The CDR3 runs to 17 residues. CDR1 and CDR2 (germline): SGHAT, FQNNGV. CDR3 in amino acids: CASSLSPRSRGHYEQYF. The CDR3 coding sequence is TGTGCCAGCAGCTTAAGCCCCAGGAGCCGGGGCCACTACGAGCAGTACTTC.

The chain has TRBV7-2 and TRBJ2-7; possible D gene TRBD1, 6 bases. Per the germline V gene, CDR1 is SGHTA and CDR2 is FQGNSA. The CDR3 consists of 14 residues. V was pared by 11 bases and J by 6 bases, with 23 bases between. CDR3 coding DNA: TGTGCCTGGAGCGATCCACCCGGGACACCCGAGCAGTACTTC. Translated: CAWSDPPGTPEQYF. Variable domain in full (rest from reference TRBV7-2 and TRBJ2-7): GAGVSQSPSNKVTEKGKDVELRCDPISGHTALYWYRQSLGQGLEFLIYFQGNSAPDKSGLPSDRFSAERTGGSVSTLTIQRTQQEDSAVYLCAWSDPPGTPEQYFGPGTRLTVT.

In this sample, this clonotype turned up many times. J is TRBJ2-2 and V is TRBV12-3 or TRBV12-4, with TRBD1 identical over 8 bases. This CDR3 comprises 14 residues. V lost 5 bases, J lost 5 bases, and 4 bases stayed unmatched. The CDR3 reads CASSRQGLTGELFF. CDR3 nucleotides: TGTGCCAGCAGTCGACAGGGGTTAACCGGGGAGCTGTTTTTT.

This clonotype was seen repeatedly, ten times or more. V and J are TRBV6-5 and TRBJ2-7, with D possibly being TRBD2 (7 bases). Trimming removed 7 bases at V and 9 bases at J, with 16 bases between. Germline loops: CDR1 MNHEY, CDR2 SVGAGI. The CDR3 is 12 amino acids. As DNA, the CDR3 is TGTGCCAGCATGGGGGGGCAGGGCCGGCAGTACTTC. Its translation is CASMGGQGRQYF.

This clonotype was counted many times. The chain recombines TRBV27 with TRBJ1-1; maybe TRBD1 (6 bases). Germline lookup yields CDR1 MNHEY and CDR2 SMNVEV (reference sequence). The CDR3 is 16 residues long. The V end lost 5 bases, the J end lost 3 bases, and 19 bases lay between the germline ends. CDR3 bases: TGTGCCAGCAGTCCCCGCGTGGGGGGCAGGTACACTGAAGCTTTCTTT. This codes for CASSPRVGGRYTEAFF.

At least ten counts were recorded for this clonotype. This CDR3 is CASSELPTGARGANVLTF. The DNA of the CDR3 is TGTGCCAGCAGCGAACTACCGACAGGGGCTCGTGGGGCCAACGTCCTGACTTTC. V usage is TRBV11-1 and J usage is TRBJ2-6, with 8 bases fitting TRBD1. This CDR3 contains 18 residues. The V segment lost 5 bases and the J segment 3 bases; nucleotides outside the gene matches: 12. Germline values: CDR1 SGHAT, CDR2 FQDESV (reference sequence). The full variable domain, with the rest looked up from reference TRBV11-1 and TRBJ2-6, is EAEVAQSPRYKITEKSQAVAFWCDPISGHATLYWYRQILGQGPELLVQFQDESVVDDSQLPKDRFSAERLKGVDSTLKIQPAELGDSAMYLCASSELPTGARGANVLTFGAGSRLTVL.

This clonotype was counted many times. V gene TRBV7-9 combines with J gene TRBJ2-7, with D tentatively TRBD1 (6 bases). Germline CDR1 and CDR2: SEHNR and FQNEAQ (reference sequence). Trimming left V 5 bases short and J 3 bases short, with 17 bases between. The CDR3 extends over 15 amino acids. DNA of the CDR3: TGTGCCAGCAGCCTTGGACAGTACCTTAACTACGAGCAGTACTTC. Its protein is CASSLGQYLNYEQYF.

This clonotype has ten or more counts. This rearrangement joins TRBV20-1 to TRBJ2-2; D may be TRBD2 (6 bases). This CDR3 region has 13 residues. V was shortened by 0 bases and J by 6 bases, with 8 bases between the two germline ends. CDR1 and CDR2 (germline): DFQATT, SNEGSKA (reference sequence). The CDR3 sequence: CSARERESGELFF. DNA of the CDR3: TGCAGTGCTAGAGAGCGGGAATCCGGGGAGCTGTTTTTT.

This clonotype was found many times. This rearrangement joins TRBV7-9 to TRBJ2-7; D remains unclear. Trimming removed 1 base from V and 5 bases from J, with 12 bases in between. CDR1 is SEHNR, CDR2 FQNEAQ, per germline (reference sequence). The CDR3 is 14 amino acids. The CDR3 DNA reads TGTGCCAGCAGCTTAGTGGAGAGTGCCGACGAGCAGTACTTC. This gives the protein CASSLVESADEQYF.

The table lists this clonotype with many counts. The CDR3 here is CASSFGTGEHEQYF. CDR3 bases: TGTGCCAGCAGTTTCGGGACAGGGGAACACGAGCAGTACTTC. The rearrangement uses TRBV27 and TRBJ2-7, with 10 bases matching TRBD1. Per the germline V gene, CDR1 is MNHEY and CDR2 is SMNVEV (reference sequence). The junction had 4 bases not matched to a gene; V was cut back by 3 bases and J by 5 bases. The CDR3 consists of 14 residues.

The table lists this clonotype with many counts. V usage is TRBV7-8 and J usage is TRBJ2-7; no reliable D call. In germline, CDR1 is SGHVS, CDR2 FQNEAQ. The CDR3 totals 13 residues. Trimming cost V 1 base and J 6 bases, with 10 bases left between them. The CDR3: CASSLVYEFEQYF. The CDR3, as DNA: TGTGCCAGCAGCTTAGTTTATGAGTTCGAGCAGTACTTC. The variable domain in full, completed from reference TRBV7-8 and TRBJ2-7, reads GAGVSQSPRYKVAKRGQDVALRCDPISGHVSLFWYQQALGQGPEFLTYFQNEAQLDKSGLPSDRFFAERPEGSVSTLKIQRTQQEDSAVYLCASSLVYEFEQYFGPGTRLTVT.

About this clonotype itself: A much larger clone sits a single nucleotide away, making a read error possible. V and J are TRBV5-1 and TRBJ2-7; no clear D. CDR1 is SGHRS, CDR2 YFSETQ, per germline. Trimming left V 5 bases short and J 3 bases short, with 9 bases between. CDR3 size: 12 residues. The CDR3 DNA sequence: TGCGCCAGCAGTATATACAGCTACGAGCAGTACTTC. Its translation is CASSIYSYEQYF.

This clonotype came up many times. The V call is TRBV30, the J call TRBJ1-1, with TRBD1 as a possible D gene (5 bases). CDR1 is GTSNPN and CDR2 is SVGIG in the germline V gene (reference sequence). V was clipped by 4 bases and J by 1 base, with 13 bases between them. CDR3 size: 14 residues. The CDR3 DNA follows: TGTGCCTGGATGGTGGGGGTAGAGAACACTGAAGCTTTCTTT. This sequence encodes CAWMVGVENTEAFF.

The CDR3: CASSPGWGAGQETQYF. CDR3 DNA sequence: TGTGCCAGCAGTCCAGGGTGGGGTGCGGGCCAAGAGACCCAGTACTTC. The V and J genes are TRBV27 and TRBJ2-5; possibly TRBD1 or TRBD2 for D (5 bases each). Germline V gene lookup returns CDR1 MNHEY and CDR2 SMNVEV (reference sequence). The V and J ends lost 5 bases and 1 base respectively, with 17 bases between them. The length of the CDR3 is 16 residues.

This clonotype showed up many times. The chain has TRBV20-1 and TRBJ1-1; 11 bases are a match to TRBD1. Germline loops: CDR1 DFQATT, CDR2 SNEGSKA (reference sequence). This CDR3 spans 11 amino acids. The junction had 5 bases not matched to a gene; V was cut back by 7 bases and J by 10 bases. CDR3 residues: CSEGDRGAAFF. The CDR3 nucleotides are TGCAGTGAAGGGGACAGGGGGGCAGCTTTCTTT.

This clonotype was counted ten times or more. The CDR3: CASRDFSGRPGGELFF. The CDR3 bases are TGTGCCAGCAGAGACTTTAGCGGGAGGCCGGGCGGGGAGCTGTTTTTT. The rearrangement links TRBV11-1 to TRBJ2-2; 10 bases line up with TRBD2. Germline-derived CDR1 and CDR2 are SGHAT and FQDESV (reference sequence). CDR3 size: 16 residues. With 6 bases clipped from V and 7 bases from J, the junction kept 11 bases outside the gene matches.

This clonotype was seen ten or more times. This chain links TRBV28 with TRBJ2-7; tentative D call: TRBD1 (6 bases). The CDR3 is 14 amino acids. CDR1 is MDHEN and CDR2 is SYDVKM in the germline V gene. Trimming pared 5 bases from V and 2 bases from J, leaving 13 bases between. The CDR3 DNA follows: TGTGCCAGCAGTCCTCAGGGGTCCCCCTACGAGCAGTACTTC. Its protein product is CASSPQGSPYEQYF.

In its sample, this clonotype was seen many times. The V and J genes are TRBV10-3 and TRBJ2-5; no definite D call. The germline V and J ends were trimmed by 0 bases and 2 bases, with 7 bases remaining between them. The V gene's germline CDR1 is ENHRY and CDR2 SYGVKD. The CDR3 spans 14 residues. The CDR3 DNA follows: TGTGCCATCAGTGAGTCTAACAGTCAAGAGACCCAGTACTTC. It encodes CAISESNSQETQYF.

This clonotype has at least ten counts. The DNA of the CDR3 is TGCAGTGCTAGAGATGGGACTAGCGGGAGAGAGACCCAGTACTTC. Translated, it gives CSARDGTSGRETQYF. V and J are TRBV20-1 and TRBJ2-5, with 14 positions matching TRBD2. The CDR3 extends over 15 amino acids. CDR1 and CDR2 (germline): DFQATT, SNEGSKA (reference sequence). Germline trimming cut 0 bases from V and 4 bases from J; bases unmatched to any gene: 1.

This clonotype was detected many times. J is TRBJ2-7 and V is TRBV7-2; D is possibly TRBD1 (6 bases). The V gene lost 8 bases and the J gene lost 0 bases, with 14 bases spanning the gap. This CDR3 contains 14 residues. Per germline, CDR1 SGHTA and CDR2 FQGNSA. The CDR3 loop reads CASAPGQSSYEQYF. As DNA, the CDR3 is TGTGCCAGCGCGCCGGGACAAAGCTCCTACGAGCAGTACTTC.

In its sample, this clonotype was seen many times. The chain combines TRBV7-2 with TRBJ2-7; possible D gene TRBD2, 5 bases. The V and J ends lost 1 base and 3 bases respectively, with 13 bases between them. The CDR3 contains 15 residues. The germline gives CDR1 SGHTA, CDR2 FQGNSA. The CDR3 is CASSLVVSAIYEQYF. The CDR3 nucleotides are TGTGCCAGCAGCTTAGTTGTTAGCGCTATCTACGAGCAGTACTTC. Supplemented by reference TRBV7-2 and TRBJ2-7, the full variable domain reads GAGVSQSPSNKVTEKGKDVELRCDPISGHTALYWYRQSLGQGLEFLIYFQGNSAPDKSGLPSDRFSAERTGGSVSTLTIQRTQQEDSAVYLCASSLVVSAIYEQYFGPGTRLTVT.

This clonotype was observed at least ten times. The chain employs TRBV20-1 and TRBJ1-6; unclear D gene. Germline V gene data show CDR1 as DFQATT and CDR2 as SNEGSKA (reference sequence). The CDR3 has 13 residues. Trimming removed 4 bases from V and 7 bases from J, with 11 bases in between. CDR3 residues: CSAIRSWNSPLHF. CDR3 DNA: TGCAGTGCTATCCGGTCGTGGAATTCACCCCTCCACTTT.

The chain combines TRBV5-5 with TRBJ2-5; 8 positions match TRBD1. The CDR3 sequence is 16 residues long. CDR1 is SGHKS and CDR2 is YYEKEE in the germline V gene (reference sequence). The J segment lost 0 bases and the V segment lost 2 bases, leaving 6 bases of the junction unmatched. The CDR3 reads CASSFGQGWYQETQYF. The CDR3 DNA follows: TGTGCCAGCAGCTTCGGACAGGGATGGTACCAAGAGACCCAGTACTTC.

This clonotype was seen at least ten times. The J gene is TRBJ2-5, the V gene TRBV7-8; 13 bases fit TRBD2. Trimming took 5 bases from V and 4 from J; bases not matched to a gene: 10. Germline V gene sequence: CDR1 SGHVS, CDR2 FQNEAQ. The CDR3 has 17 amino acids. The DNA for the CDR3 is TGTGCCAGCAGCCAAAGGACTAGCGGGAGATCTAGAGAGACCCAGTACTTC. This codes for CASSQRTSGRSRETQYF.

The gene calls are TRBV5-1 and TRBJ2-2; no definite D call. The CDR3 runs to 14 residues. V was pared by 1 base and J by 4 bases, with 8 bases between. Germline V gene data show CDR1 as SGHRS and CDR2 as YFSETQ. As DNA, the CDR3 is TGCGCCAGCAGCTTGCTCTCAGCCACCGGGGAGCTGTTTTTT. It is translated as CASSLLSATGELFF. Full variable domain (outside the CDR3, taken from reference TRBV5-1 and TRBJ2-2): KAGVTQTPRYLIKTRGQQVTLSCSPISGHRSVSWYQQTPGQGLQFLFEYFSETQRNKGNFPGRFSGRQFSNSRSEMNVSTLELGDSALYLCASSLLSATGELFFGEGSRLTVL.

This clonotype was seen ten or more times. A clone one base away is much larger, so this may be a read error. A read error is likely, as this CDR3 ends without the conserved phenylalanine or tryptophan. This chain connects TRBV6-1 to TRBJ1-1; D possibly corresponds to TRBD1 (6 bases). CDR3 length: 15 residues. Per the germline V gene, CDR1 is MNHNS and CDR2 is SASEGT. Trimming cost V 6 bases and J 0 bases, with 14 bases left between them. As DNA, the CDR3 is TGTGCCAGCAGCAGGACAGAACTTATGAACACTGAAGCTTTCTCT. Protein product: CASSRTELMNTEAFS.